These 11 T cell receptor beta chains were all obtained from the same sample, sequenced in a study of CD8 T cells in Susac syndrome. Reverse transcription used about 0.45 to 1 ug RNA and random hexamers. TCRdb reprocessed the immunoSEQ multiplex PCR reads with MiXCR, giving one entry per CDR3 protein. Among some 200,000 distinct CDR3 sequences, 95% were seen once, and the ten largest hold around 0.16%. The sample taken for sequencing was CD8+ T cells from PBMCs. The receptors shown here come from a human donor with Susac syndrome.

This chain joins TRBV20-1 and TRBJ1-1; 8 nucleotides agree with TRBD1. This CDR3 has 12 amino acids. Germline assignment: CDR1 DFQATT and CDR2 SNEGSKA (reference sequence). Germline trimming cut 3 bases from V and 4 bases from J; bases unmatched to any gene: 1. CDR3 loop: CSASTGGTEAFF. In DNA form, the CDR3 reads TGCAGTGCTAGCACAGGGGGCACTGAAGCTTTCTTT.

Here the CDR3 DNA reads TGTGCCAGCAGCGTCCAGGGGACAGCTAACTATGGCTACACCTTC. It translates to CASSVQGTANYGYTF. The chain combines TRBV9 with TRBJ1-2, with TRBD1 identical over 7 bases. CDR1 SGDLS and CDR2 YYNGEE come from the germline V gene. The CDR3 sequence is 15 residues long. The J segment lost 0 bases and the V segment lost 2 bases, leaving 4 bases of the junction unmatched.

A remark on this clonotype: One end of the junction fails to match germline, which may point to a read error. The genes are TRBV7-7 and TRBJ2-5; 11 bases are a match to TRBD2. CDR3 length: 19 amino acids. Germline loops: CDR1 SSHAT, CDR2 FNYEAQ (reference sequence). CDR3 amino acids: CASSLSPAGTSGSQETQYF. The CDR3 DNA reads TGTGCTAGCAGCTTAAGTCCTGCGGGGACTAGCGGTTCTCAAGAGACCCAGTACTTC.

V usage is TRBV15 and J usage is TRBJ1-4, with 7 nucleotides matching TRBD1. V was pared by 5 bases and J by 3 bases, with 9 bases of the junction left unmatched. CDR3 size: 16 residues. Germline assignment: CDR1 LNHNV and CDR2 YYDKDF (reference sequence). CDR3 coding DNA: TGTGCCACCAGCTCGACTAGACAGGGACCTAATGAAAAACTGTTTTTT. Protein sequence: CATSSTRQGPNEKLFF.

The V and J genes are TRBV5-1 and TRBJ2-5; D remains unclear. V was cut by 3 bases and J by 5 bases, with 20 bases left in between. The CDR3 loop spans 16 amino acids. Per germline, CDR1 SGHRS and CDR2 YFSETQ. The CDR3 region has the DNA TGCGCCAGCAGCTCTCAACAGAACAGCCTAAGGGAGACCCAGTACTTC. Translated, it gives CASSSQQNSLRETQYF. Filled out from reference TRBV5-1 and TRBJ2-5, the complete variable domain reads KAGVTQTPRYLIKTRGQQVTLSCSPISGHRSVSWYQQTPGQGLQFLFEYFSETQRNKGNFPGRFSGRQFSNSRSEMNVSTLELGDSALYLCASSSQQNSLRETQYFGPGTRLLVL.

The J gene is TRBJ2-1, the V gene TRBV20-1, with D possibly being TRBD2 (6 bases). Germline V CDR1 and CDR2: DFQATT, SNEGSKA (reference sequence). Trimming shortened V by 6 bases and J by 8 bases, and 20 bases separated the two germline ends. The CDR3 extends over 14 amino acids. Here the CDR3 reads CSAPRGTTRYEQFF. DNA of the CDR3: TGCAGTGCCCCTCGAGGGACGACTAGATATGAGCAGTTCTTC.

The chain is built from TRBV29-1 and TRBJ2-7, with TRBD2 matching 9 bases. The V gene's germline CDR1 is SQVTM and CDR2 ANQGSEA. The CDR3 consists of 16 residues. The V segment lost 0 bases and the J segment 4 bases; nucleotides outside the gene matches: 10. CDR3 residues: CSVEDLGGGARYEQYF. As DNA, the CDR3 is TGCAGCGTTGAAGATCTTGGCGGGGGGGCCAGATACGAGCAGTACTTC.

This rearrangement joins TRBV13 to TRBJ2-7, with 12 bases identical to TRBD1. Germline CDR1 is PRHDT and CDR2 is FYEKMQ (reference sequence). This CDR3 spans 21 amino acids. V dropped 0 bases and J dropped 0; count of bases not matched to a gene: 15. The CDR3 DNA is TGTGCCAGCAGCTTAGGCCTAATAACGGGACAGGGGGCGAGAAGCTCCTACGAGCAGTACTTC. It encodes CASSLGLITGQGARSSYEQYF. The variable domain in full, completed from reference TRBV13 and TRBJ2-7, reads AAGVIQSPRHLIKEKRETATLKCYPIPRHDTVYWYQQGPGQDPQFLISFYEKMQSDKGSIPDRFSAQQFSDYHSELNMSSLELGDSALYFCASSLGLITGQGARSSYEQYFGPGTRLTVT.

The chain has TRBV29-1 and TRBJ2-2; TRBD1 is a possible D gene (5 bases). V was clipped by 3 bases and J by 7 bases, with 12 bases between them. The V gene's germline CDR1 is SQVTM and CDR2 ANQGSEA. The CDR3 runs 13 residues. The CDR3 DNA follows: TGCAGCGTTGACTCAGGGCGGCGCGGGGAGCTGTTTTTT. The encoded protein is CSVDSGRRGELFF.

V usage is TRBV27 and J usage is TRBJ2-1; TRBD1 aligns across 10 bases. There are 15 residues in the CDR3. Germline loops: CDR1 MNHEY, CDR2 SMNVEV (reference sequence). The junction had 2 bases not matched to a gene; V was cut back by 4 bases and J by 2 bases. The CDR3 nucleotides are TGTGCCAGCAGTTCGGGACAGGGGACCTACAATGAGCAGTTCTTC. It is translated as CASSSGQGTYNEQFF.

In DNA form, the CDR3 reads TGTGCCAGCAGTCCACCCAGGACTAGCGGGGGGAGCGGGCATGAGCAGTTCTTC. This codes for CASSPPRTSGGSGHEQFF. The chain couples TRBV7-9 to TRBJ2-1; 14 positions match TRBD2. The CDR3 has 18 amino acids. CDR1 is SEHNR, CDR2 FQNEAQ, per germline (reference sequence). V dropped 6 bases and J dropped 8; count of bases not matched to a gene: 15.